This TCR beta chain comes out of a study of T cell responses to AZD1222 COVID-19 vaccine. The data were produced by immunoSEQ multiplex PCR, yet TCRdb's version contains in-frame clones alone and is incomplete. The profile shows roughly 200,000 clones, roughly nine tenths of them singletons. CDR1 and CDR2 from the germline V gene are DFQATT and SNEGSKA (reference sequence). CDR3 length: 11 residues. With 6 bases removed from V and 4 bases from J, the gap between germline ends came to 9 bases. Sample: peripheral blood, taken 28 days after the second AZD1222 dose. The sequence derives from an adult who received the AZD1222 COVID-19 vaccine. The chain couples TRBV20-1 to TRBJ2-5; D is undetermined. This CDR3 is CSAAAGETQYF. CDR3 sequence (DNA): TGCAGTGCCGCGGCAGGAGAGACCCAGTACTTC.